This entry describes one TCR beta chain. In the study's own analysis: Amplification of reference gene primers provided the estimated nucleated cell counts. Using immunoSEQ multiplex PCR, the repertoire was profiled, and TCRdb retains in-frame clones only, with some absent. The V and J calls and clone size come from that table; D and trimming were worked out from the DNA. The repertoire holds 150,000 to 200,000 clones, about four fifths seen once, with under 8.5% in the top ten. This entry is derived from a study of blood T cell repertoires in COVID-19. At the level of the study: Donors in the United States, Italy and Spain gave samples during acute or convalescent COVID-19. T cells, B-cell-depleted T cells, or PBMCs supplied cDNA or gDNA.

CDR3 length equals 13 residues. V lost 6 bases and J lost 7, with 13 bases in between. Germline CDR1 SNHLY, CDR2 FYNNEI. The chain is built from TRBV2 and TRBJ2-1; D is perhaps TRBD1 (5 bases). The TCR was taken from a human donor in a cohort sampled during active COVID-19. Sequenced sample: peripheral blood. CDR3 nucleotide sequence: TGTGCCAGCAGAGGGGCCCTGGGGAATGAGCAGTTCTTC. It codes for CASRGALGNEQFF.